Listed here are 24 T cell receptor beta chains from one sample, sequenced in a study of cytomegalovirus exposure and HLA in healthy donors. The study ran its PCR with 60 Vbeta and 13 Jbeta primers. Generated by immunoSEQ multiplex PCR, the TCRdb table keeps only in-frame clones and is missing some. This sample has roughly 150,000 clones; around two thirds occur once, and the top ten carry roughly 10%. The sequenced sample consisted of PBMCs. Receptor source: a man aged 25 to 40 in good health and CMV-seropositive.

The table lists this clone with a count of one. The chain uses TRBV18 and TRBJ1-1; 7 nucleotides align to TRBD1. The CDR3 has 14 residues. V trimming: 5 bases; J trimming: 6 bases; junction bases outside the gene matches: 9. Germline V gives CDR1 KGHSH, CDR2 LQKENI. The CDR3 sequence: CASSGTASLSEAFF. The CDR3 nucleotides are TGTGCCAGCTCAGGGACAGCAAGTCTGTCTGAAGCTTTCTTT.

The chain carries TRBV5-6 and TRBJ2-2, with D hard to call. This CDR3 has 14 amino acids. V lost 2 bases and J 2 bases, leaving 7 bases between the germline ends. Germline lookup yields CDR1 SGHDT and CDR2 YYEEEE. DNA for the CDR3: TGTGCCAGCAGCTTAATCCTTAACACCGGGGAGCTGTTTTTT. It yields the protein CASSLILNTGELFF.

V and J are TRBV5-1 and TRBJ2-5; a weak D match, TRBD1 (5 bases). Trimming left V 4 bases short and J 1 base short, with 11 bases between. Germline values: CDR1 SGHRS, CDR2 YFSETQ. The CDR3 contains 14 residues. CDR3 in DNA: TGCGCCAGCAGCCAGGGATATCTCCAAGAGACCCAGTACTTC. It translates to CASSQGYLQETQYF.

The chain carries TRBV7-2 and TRBJ1-1; D gene unclear. The CDR3 has 14 amino acids. V shed 1 base and J shed 1 base, with 7 bases lying between them. The germline V gene has CDR1 SGHTA and CDR2 FQGNSA. The CDR3 DNA follows: TGTGCCAGCAGCTTAGATCCCCGGAACACTGAAGCTTTCTTT. It translates to CASSLDPRNTEAFF.

This clone showed up just a few times. The chain combines TRBV6-6 with TRBJ1-5; 9 nucleotides line up with TRBD1. Germline values: CDR1 MNHNY, CDR2 SVGAGI (reference sequence). With 4 bases clipped from V and 2 bases from J, the junction kept 6 bases outside the gene matches. The CDR3 sequence is 16 residues long. Written as DNA, the CDR3 is TGTGCCAGCAGTTCGCTGGACAGGGGTGGCAATCAGCCCCAGCATTTT. Translation gives CASSSLDRGGNQPQHF.

There are a few counts of this clone. CDR3 in amino acids: CASRPTTGGVREQYF. The CDR3 region has the DNA TGTGCCAGCAGGCCAACGACAGGGGGAGTCAGGGAGCAGTACTTC. J is TRBJ2-5 and V is TRBV6-5, with 9 bases lining up with TRBD1. The J segment lost 11 bases and the V segment lost 6 bases, leaving 16 bases of the junction unmatched. The CDR3 extends over 15 amino acids. Germline V lookup: CDR1 MNHEY, CDR2 SVGAGI.

This clone was seen more than once but under ten times. This chain links TRBV2 with TRBJ2-1; 13 nucleotides agree with TRBD2. The germline V gene has CDR1 SNHLY and CDR2 FYNNEI. The length of the CDR3 is 15 residues. V was pared by 6 bases and J by 4 bases, with 3 bases of the junction left unmatched. CDR3 amino acids: CASSVLAGGYNEQFF. CDR3 coding DNA: TGTGCCAGCAGCGTACTAGCGGGAGGGTACAATGAGCAGTTCTTC.

In DNA form, the CDR3 reads TGTGCCAGCAGCCCACGGGCAGGGTTGAACAGTTTCTTT. It codes for CASSPRAGLNSFF. The chain recombines TRBV28 with TRBJ1-1; D is perhaps TRBD1 (5 bases). The CDR3 runs to 13 residues. Deletions cut 6 bases from V and 13 bases from J, with 21 bases between. The germline gives CDR1 MDHEN, CDR2 SYDVKM.

The chain joins TRBV15 to TRBJ2-3; 13 bases are shared with TRBD2. Trimming removed 3 bases from V and 4 bases from J; junction bases left unmatched: 16. The V gene's germline CDR1 is LNHNV and CDR2 YYDKDF (reference sequence). This CDR3 is built from 20 residues. CDR3 amino acids: CATSSSILLAGGPGPDTQYF. The CDR3 DNA is TGTGCCACCAGCAGCAGCATATTACTAGCGGGAGGGCCGGGCCCAGATACGCAGTATTTT.

Concerning this clone: The junction differs from germline at one of its ends, possibly a read error. This rearrangement joins TRBV7-9 to TRBJ2-7, with TRBD2 matching 7 bases. The germline V gene has CDR1 SEHNR and CDR2 FQNEAQ (reference sequence). The CDR3 is made up of 18 amino acids. CDR3 nucleotide sequence: TGTTCCAGCAGCCCTACGATGCTGAGAGCGGGGCTTCCCTACGAGCAGTACTTC. Protein sequence: CSSSPTMLRAGLPYEQYF.

J is TRBJ1-1 and V is TRBV7-9; 9 bases fit TRBD1. This CDR3 is 14 amino acids long. The J segment lost 6 bases and the V segment lost 5 bases, leaving 7 bases of the junction unmatched. The germline V gene has CDR1 SEHNR and CDR2 FQNEAQ (reference sequence). CDR3 sequence: CASSTRQGGPEAFF. For the CDR3, the DNA is TGTGCCAGCAGCACTAGACAGGGGGGGCCTGAAGCTTTCTTT. Combining the CDR3 with reference TRBV7-9 and TRBJ1-1 gives the whole variable domain DTGVSQNPRHKITKRGQNVTFRCDPISEHNRLYWYRQTLGQGPEFLTYFQNEAQLEKSRLLSDRFSAERPKGSFSTLEIQRTEQGDSAMYLCASSTRQGGPEAFFGQGTRLTVV.

The genes are TRBV11-2 and TRBJ1-1; 11 nucleotides align to TRBD1. V lost 1 base and J lost 5; bases outside the gene matches: 3. CDR3 length equals 15 residues. The V gene's germline CDR1 is SGHAT and CDR2 FQNNGV. The CDR3 reads CASSLAGQGGTEAFF. The DNA for the CDR3 is TGTGCCAGCAGCTTAGCGGGACAGGGGGGGACTGAAGCTTTCTTT.

The rearrangement links TRBV7-7 to TRBJ2-5; 7 bases agree with TRBD2. CDR1 is SSHAT, CDR2 FNYEAQ, per germline (reference sequence). This CDR3 spans 14 amino acids. Trimming at V came to 0 bases and at J to 2 bases, leaving 0 bases not matched to a gene. This CDR3 is CASSLAGGQETQYF. CDR3 coding DNA: TGTGCCAGCAGCTTAGCGGGAGGGCAAGAGACCCAGTACTTC.

V is TRBV9 and J is TRBJ2-1, with 8 bases that match TRBD2. The CDR3 consists of 17 residues. The V gene end was trimmed by 0 bases and the J gene end by 5 bases; junction bases not matched to a gene: 10. CDR1 and CDR2 from the germline V gene are SGDLS and YYNGEE. CDR3 nucleotides: TGTGCCAGCAGCGTAGGTCCTTCAAGCGGGAGAGACAATGAGCAGTTCTTC. Its translation is CASSVGPSSGRDNEQFF.

This clone has more than one count but fewer than ten. The DNA for the CDR3 is TGCAGCGTCCAGGACAGGGCACGGTATGGAAACACCATATATTTT. Protein product: CSVQDRARYGNTIYF. The chain links TRBV29-1 to TRBJ1-3; 8 bases are a match to TRBD1. V was clipped by 6 bases and J by 3 bases; unmatched bases: 10. Germline lookup yields CDR1 SQVTM and CDR2 ANQGSEA. This CDR3 contains 15 residues.

With respect to this clone: One end of the junction fails to match germline, which may point to a read error. The gene calls are TRBV7-3 and TRBJ2-3, with 7 nucleotides matching TRBD1. The CDR3 covers 16 residues. The germline V gene encodes CDR1 SGHTA and CDR2 FQGTGA. The CDR3 DNA reads as TGTGCCAGCAGCGTAACGGGACAGTCTAGCACAGATACGCAGTATTTT. The encoded protein is CASSVTGQSSTDTQYF.

The rearrangement links TRBV7-3 to TRBJ2-2, with D uncertain. The germline V gene encodes CDR1 SGHTA and CDR2 FQGTGA. This CDR3 has 12 amino acids. The V end lost 4 bases, the J end lost 6 bases, and 6 bases lay between the germline ends. As DNA, the CDR3 is TGTGCCAGCAGCTCTAACCCCGGGGAGCTGTTTTTT. Its protein is CASSSNPGELFF.

The chain combines TRBV6-5 with TRBJ2-7; the match to TRBD1 covers 7 bases. Losses at the gene ends were 1 base for V and 6 bases for J; bases not matched to a gene: 9. Germline lookup yields CDR1 MNHEY and CDR2 SVGAGI. The CDR3 is made up of 15 amino acids. The CDR3 loop is CASSYFRTGISEQYF. CDR3 in DNA: TGTGCCAGCAGTTACTTCAGGACAGGCATCTCCGAGCAGTACTTC.

This clone was seen more than once but under ten times. This chain links TRBV19 with TRBJ2-7; 7 nucleotides agree with TRBD1. The CDR3 is made up of 12 amino acids. Germline V lookup: CDR1 LNHDA, CDR2 SQIVND (reference sequence). The ends lost 5 bases at V and 5 bases at J; junction bases unmatched: 3. CDR3: CASSQTGNEQYF. The CDR3 DNA sequence: TGTGCCAGTAGTCAGACAGGGAACGAGCAGTACTTC.

The table lists this clone with a count of one. The chain carries TRBV2 and TRBJ1-2; 9 bases align to TRBD1. This CDR3 is 15 amino acids long. V shed 1 base and J 0 bases; nucleotides not matched to a gene: 0. Germline CDR1 SNHLY, CDR2 FYNNEI. In nucleotides, the CDR3 is TGTGCCAGCAGTGAAGACAGGGGGCCTAACTATGGCTACACCTTC. Translation gives CASSEDRGPNYGYTF.

The CDR3 DNA reads as TGTGCCAGCAGCTTATCTTCGGGTATTAGCACAGATACGCAGTATTTT. This translates into CASSLSSGISTDTQYF. The chain employs TRBV7-7 and TRBJ2-3, with D unresolved. Germline CDR1 reads SSHAT; CDR2 reads FNYEAQ (reference sequence). Trimming removed 2 bases at V and 0 bases at J, with 12 bases between. This CDR3 region has 16 residues.

The V gene is TRBV25-1, the J gene TRBJ1-1, with D tentatively TRBD1 (5 bases). This CDR3 spans 17 amino acids. Trimming took off 8 bases at V and 4 bases at J, with 26 bases between the two ends. Germline lookup yields CDR1 MGHDK and CDR2 SYGVNS. Written as DNA, the CDR3 is TGTGCCAGCGGCCACAGTATCTCGGGGGGATGGAGCACTGAAGCTTTCTTT. This gives the protein CASGHSISGGWSTEAFF.

This clone is a singleton in its sample. The chain has TRBV5-4 and TRBJ2-3, with D unresolved. CDR1 is SGHNT, CDR2 YYREEE, per germline (reference sequence). CDR3 length: 11 residues. The germline V and J ends were trimmed by 3 bases and 4 bases, with 3 bases remaining between them. The CDR3 protein is CASSSSDTQYF. The CDR3 DNA reads as TGTGCCAGCAGCTCATCAGATACGCAGTATTTT.

This clone was detected a few times. Relative to the germline gene, one junction end is altered; a read error may explain this. The chain joins TRBV10-3 to TRBJ2-2; D unclear. The germline V gene has CDR1 ENHRY and CDR2 SYGVKD. The CDR3 totals 15 residues. The CDR3 sequence is CASSYAHLIPGELFF. In nucleotides, the CDR3 is TGTGCCAGCAGTTATGCACATCTGATACCCGGGGAGCTGTTTTTT.